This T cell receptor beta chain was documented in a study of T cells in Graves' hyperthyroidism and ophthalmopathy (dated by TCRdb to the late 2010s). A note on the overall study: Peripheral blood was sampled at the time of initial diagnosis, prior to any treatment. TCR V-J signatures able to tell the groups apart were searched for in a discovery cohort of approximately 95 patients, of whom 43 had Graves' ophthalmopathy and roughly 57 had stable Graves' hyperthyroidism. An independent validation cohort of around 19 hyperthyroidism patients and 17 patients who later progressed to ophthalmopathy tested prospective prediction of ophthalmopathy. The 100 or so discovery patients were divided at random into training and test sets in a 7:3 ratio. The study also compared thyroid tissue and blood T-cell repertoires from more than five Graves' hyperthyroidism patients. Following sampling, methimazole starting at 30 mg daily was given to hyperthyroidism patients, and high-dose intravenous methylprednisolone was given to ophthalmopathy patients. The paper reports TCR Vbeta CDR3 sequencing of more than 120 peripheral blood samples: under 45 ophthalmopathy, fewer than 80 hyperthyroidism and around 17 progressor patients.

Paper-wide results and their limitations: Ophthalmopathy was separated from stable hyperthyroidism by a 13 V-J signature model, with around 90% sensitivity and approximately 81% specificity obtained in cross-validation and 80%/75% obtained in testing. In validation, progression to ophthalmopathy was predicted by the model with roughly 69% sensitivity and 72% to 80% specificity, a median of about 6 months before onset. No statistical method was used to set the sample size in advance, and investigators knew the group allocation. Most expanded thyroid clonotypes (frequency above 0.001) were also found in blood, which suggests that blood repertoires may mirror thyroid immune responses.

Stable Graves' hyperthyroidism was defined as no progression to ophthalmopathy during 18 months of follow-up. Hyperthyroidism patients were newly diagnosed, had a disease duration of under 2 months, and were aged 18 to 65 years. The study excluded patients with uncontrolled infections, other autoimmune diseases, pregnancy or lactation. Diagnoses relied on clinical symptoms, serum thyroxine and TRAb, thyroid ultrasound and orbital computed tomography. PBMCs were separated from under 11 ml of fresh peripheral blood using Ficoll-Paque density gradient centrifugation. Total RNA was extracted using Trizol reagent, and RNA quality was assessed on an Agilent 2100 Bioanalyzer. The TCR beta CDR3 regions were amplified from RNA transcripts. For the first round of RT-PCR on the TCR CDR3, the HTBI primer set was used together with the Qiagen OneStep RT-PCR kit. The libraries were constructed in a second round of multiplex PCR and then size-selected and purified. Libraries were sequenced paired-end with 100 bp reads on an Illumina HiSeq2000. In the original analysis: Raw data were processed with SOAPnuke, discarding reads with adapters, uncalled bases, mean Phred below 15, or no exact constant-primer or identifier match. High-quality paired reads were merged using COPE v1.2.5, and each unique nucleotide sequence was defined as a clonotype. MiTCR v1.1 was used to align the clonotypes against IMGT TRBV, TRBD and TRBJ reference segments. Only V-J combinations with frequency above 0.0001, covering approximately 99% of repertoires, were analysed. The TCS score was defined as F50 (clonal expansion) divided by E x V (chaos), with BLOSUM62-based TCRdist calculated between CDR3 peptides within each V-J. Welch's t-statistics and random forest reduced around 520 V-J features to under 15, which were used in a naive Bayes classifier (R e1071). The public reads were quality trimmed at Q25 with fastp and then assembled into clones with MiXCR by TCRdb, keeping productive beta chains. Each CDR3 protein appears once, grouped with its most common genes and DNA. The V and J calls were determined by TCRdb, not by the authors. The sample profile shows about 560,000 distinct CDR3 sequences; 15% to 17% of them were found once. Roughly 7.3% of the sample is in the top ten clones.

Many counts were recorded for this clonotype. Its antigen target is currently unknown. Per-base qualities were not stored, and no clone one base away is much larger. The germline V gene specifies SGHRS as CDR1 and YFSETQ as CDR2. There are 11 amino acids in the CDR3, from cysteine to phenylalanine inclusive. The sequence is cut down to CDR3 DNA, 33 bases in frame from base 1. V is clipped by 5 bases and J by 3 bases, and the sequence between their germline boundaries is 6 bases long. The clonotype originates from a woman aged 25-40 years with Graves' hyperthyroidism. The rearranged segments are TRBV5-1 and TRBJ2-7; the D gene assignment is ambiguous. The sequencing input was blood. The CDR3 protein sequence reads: CASRRGYEQYF. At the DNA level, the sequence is TGCGCCAGCAGAAGAGGCTACGAGCAGTACTTC.